Each of the 25 T cell receptor beta chains below was sequenced from the same sample in a study of shared T cell receptors in the human thymus. Sequencing used immunoSEQ multiplex PCR; TCRdb keeps in-frame clones, though not all of them. Among about 660,000 clones, 80% to 90% were seen once, and the ten largest hold roughly 0.0094%. Another study also made use of these data, one on human thymus T cells.

The specimen sequenced was thymocytes. Receptors were obtained from a boy under two years old with a congenital heart defect.

The rearrangement joins TRBV28 to TRBJ2-7; the match to TRBD1 covers 8 bases. Trimming took 2 bases from V and 2 from J; bases not matched to a gene: 8. Germline CDR1 MDHEN, CDR2 SYDVKM. This CDR3 comprises 16 residues. The CDR3 DNA follows: TGTGCCAGCAGTTTACCGCGACAGGGGATGACCTACGAGCAGTACTTC. It translates to CASSLPRQGMTYEQYF. The full variable domain, its missing parts supplied by reference TRBV28 and TRBJ2-7, is DVKVTQSSRYLVKRTGEKVFLECVQDMDHENMFWYRQDPGLGLRLIYFSYDVKMKEKGDIPEGYSVSREKKERFSLILESASTNQTSMYLCASSLPRQGMTYEQYFGPGTRLTVT.

The V call is TRBV5-4, the J call TRBJ1-1; maybe TRBD1 (6 bases). Germline CDR1 is SGHNT and CDR2 is YYREEE (reference sequence). Deletions cut 1 base from V and 8 bases from J, with 24 bases between. The CDR3 has 17 residues. The CDR3 DNA is TGTGCCAGCAGCTTGCTCGTTAGGGGGATCGGGGTGAACGAAGCTTTCTTT. Translating gives CASSLLVRGIGVNEAFF.

The V and J genes are TRBV28 and TRBJ1-5; 11 bases map to TRBD1. CDR3 length equals 19 residues. Germline V gene data show CDR1 as MDHEN and CDR2 as SYDVKM. The V and J ends lost 4 bases and 3 bases, in that order; junction bases with no gene match: 14. The CDR3 sequence: CASSSSRLRDRGDNQPQHF. In DNA, the CDR3 is TGTGCCAGCAGTTCCTCCAGGTTGCGGGACAGGGGGGACAATCAGCCCCAGCATTTT.

The J gene is TRBJ1-2, the V gene TRBV4-1; a weak D match, TRBD1 (5 bases). V lost 3 bases, J lost 9 bases, and 26 bases lay in between. Germline loops: CDR1 MGHRA, CDR2 YSYEKL. The CDR3 loop spans 17 amino acids. The CDR3 loop reads CASSQRTTSGEMGCYTF. The CDR3 nucleotides are TGCGCCAGCAGCCAGAGAACAACATCGGGGGAGATGGGATGCTACACCTTC.

The chain uses TRBV6-5 and TRBJ1-2; D remains unclear. Germline lookup yields CDR1 MNHEY and CDR2 SVGAGI. Trimming shortened V by 4 bases and J by 7 bases, and 22 bases separated the two germline ends. The CDR3 sequence is 16 residues long. Written as DNA, the CDR3 is TGTGCCAGCAGTTCCGATTCGCCTGGTGTAGGCGGTGGCTACACCTTC. Amino acids: CASSSDSPGVGGGYTF.

CDR3 DNA: TGTGCCACCAGCAGAGACGCGGCGGCGGGGCAGTTCTTC. Encoded protein: CATSRDAAAGQFF. The chain recombines TRBV15 with TRBJ2-1, with a tentative D call TRBD2 (5 bases). From germline, CDR1 is LNHNV and CDR2 YYDKDF (reference sequence). This CDR3 contains 13 residues. V gave up 0 bases and J gave up 12 bases, with 12 bases separating them.

The chain has TRBV4-1 and TRBJ1-2; 7 bases are shared with TRBD1. The junction had 13 bases not matched to a gene; V was cut back by 4 bases and J by 8 bases. The germline gives CDR1 MGHRA, CDR2 YSYEKL. This CDR3 contains 15 residues. In nucleotides, the CDR3 is TGCGCCAGCAGCCCCCATAGAGGCCAGGGGGGAGGCTACACCTTC. This codes for CASSPHRGQGGGYTF.

V usage is TRBV14 and J usage is TRBJ2-5; D is uncertain. Deletions cut 1 base from V and 2 bases from J, with 8 bases between. This CDR3 has 14 amino acids. Per the germline V gene, CDR1 is SGHDN and CDR2 is FVKESK. DNA for the CDR3: TGTGCCAGCAGCCAAGGGCTTCAGCAAGAGACCCAGTACTTC. It specifies CASSQGLQQETQYF.

The chain combines TRBV4-3 with TRBJ1-3; D may be TRBD1 (5 bases). This CDR3 region has 17 residues. The V and J ends lost 0 bases and 1 base respectively, with 13 bases between them. Germline CDR1 reads LGHNA; CDR2 reads YSLEER. CDR3 sequence: CASSQEGAGGSGNTIYF. The DNA for the CDR3 is TGCGCCAGCAGCCAAGAAGGCGCGGGGGGTTCTGGAAACACCATATATTTT.

CDR3 in amino acids: CASSLEGLRNTEAFF. The CDR3 region has the DNA TGCGCCAGCAGCTTGGAGGGGTTGCGGAACACTGAAGCTTTCTTT. The chain is built from TRBV5-1 and TRBJ1-1, with D possibly TRBD1 on 5 matching bases. This CDR3 spans 15 amino acids. Germline V lookup: CDR1 SGHRS, CDR2 YFSETQ. Trimming took 0 bases from V and 1 from J, leaving 10 bases between them. The full variable domain, with the rest looked up from reference TRBV5-1 and TRBJ1-1, is KAGVTQTPRYLIKTRGQQVTLSCSPISGHRSVSWYQQTPGQGLQFLFEYFSETQRNKGNFPGRFSGRQFSNSRSEMNVSTLELGDSALYLCASSLEGLRNTEAFFGQGTRLTVV.

This clone appeared once. The chain recombines TRBV28 with TRBJ2-5, with TRBD2 as a possible D gene (6 bases). Germline lookup yields CDR1 MDHEN and CDR2 SYDVKM. The CDR3 loop spans 11 amino acids. V lost 5 bases and J lost 5, with 6 bases in between. The CDR3 DNA sequence: TGTGCCAGCAGTAGCGGGGAGACCCAGTACTTC. It codes for CASSSGETQYF.

The chain uses TRBV4-1 and TRBJ1-1; D may be TRBD1 (6 bases). CDR1 is MGHRA, CDR2 YSYEKL, per germline. Between the trimmed V and J ends, which lost 0 bases and 3 bases, there was a span of 8 bases. This CDR3 comprises 14 residues. CDR3 DNA sequence: TGCGCCAGCAGCCAAGATAAGGGGGACACTGAAGCTTTCTTT. Its translation is CASSQDKGDTEAFF.

In this sample, this clone turned up a few times. This chain joins TRBV6-8 and TRBJ2-3, with TRBD2 as a possible D gene (5 bases). Germline CDR1 is MNHGY and CDR2 is SAAAGT. Trimming shortened V by 6 bases and J by 6 bases, and 19 bases separated the two germline ends. The CDR3 runs 15 residues. The CDR3 protein is CASSHHEEGPDTQYF. The CDR3 DNA sequence: TGTGCCAGCAGCCATCACGAAGAGGGCCCGGATACGCAGTATTTT.

This chain uses TRBV10-2 with TRBJ2-3, with 10 bases that match TRBD1. The CDR3 runs 16 residues. Looked up from germline, CDR1 is WSHSY and CDR2 is SAAADI. V trimming: 6 bases; J trimming: 2 bases; junction bases outside the gene matches: 8. Here the CDR3 DNA reads TGCGCCAGCAGCCAAGGACAGGGGGAATACACAGATACGCAGTATTTT. Encoded protein: CASSQGQGEYTDTQYF.

J is TRBJ2-3 and V is TRBV15; a possible D gene is TRBD2 (5 bases). Between the trimmed V and J ends, which lost 3 bases and 3 bases, there was a span of 13 bases. The CDR3 runs to 15 residues. CDR1 and CDR2 from the germline V gene are LNHNV and YYDKDF (reference sequence). For the CDR3, the DNA is TGTGCCACCAGCAGTGCCCCCGAGCGGACAGATACGCAGTATTTT. Translation: CATSSAPERTDTQYF.

The chain uses TRBV21-1 and TRBJ1-5; the DNA was not compared with TRBD1, the D call given in the table. TRBV21-1 is given as a pseudogene. The CDR3 runs to 18 residues. CDR3 sequence: CASSKGRTGTPKGQPQHF. CDR3 coding DNA: TGTGCCAGCAGCAAAGGGCGTACCGGGACACCAAAGGGGCAGCCCCAGCATTTT.

The chain joins TRBV14 to TRBJ2-2; tentatively, D is TRBD2 (5 bases). The CDR3 contains 16 residues. Trimming removed 4 bases at V and 5 bases at J, with 17 bases between. The germline CDR1 and CDR2 sequences are SGHDN and FVKESK. CDR3 protein: CASSRDPLTGTGELFF. CDR3 sequence (DNA): TGTGCCAGCAGCCGAGACCCCTTGACGGGGACCGGGGAGCTGTTTTTT.

This clone was counted once. The J gene is TRBJ2-7, the V gene TRBV19; D not certain. Per germline, CDR1 LNHDA and CDR2 SQIVND (reference sequence). V was shortened by 5 bases and J by 4 bases, with 15 bases between the two germline ends. The CDR3 covers 14 residues. This CDR3 is CASSAASPQYEQYF. CDR3 nucleotides: TGTGCCAGTAGTGCAGCCTCCCCACAGTACGAGCAGTACTTC.

The chain links TRBV2 to TRBJ2-5; D possibly corresponds to TRBD1 (5 bases). The germline CDR1 and CDR2 sequences are SNHLY and FYNNEI. The CDR3 spans 14 residues. Deletions cut 6 bases from V and 4 bases from J, with 15 bases between. In DNA, the CDR3 is TGTGCCAGCAGAACGACAGAACCCTCAGAGACCCAGTACTTC. This encodes CASRTTEPSETQYF.

The gene calls are TRBV7-9 and TRBJ1-2; TRBD1 matches 8 bases. The V gene end was trimmed by 0 bases and the J gene end by 1 base; junction bases not matched to a gene: 4. The CDR3 has 16 amino acids. CDR1 SEHNR and CDR2 FQNEAQ come from the germline V gene (reference sequence). The CDR3 protein is CASSLARDRRNYGYTF. The CDR3 DNA follows: TGTGCCAGCAGCTTAGCTAGGGACAGGCGTAACTATGGCTACACCTTC.

The gene calls are TRBV4-1 and TRBJ2-2; a weak D match, TRBD2 (5 bases). CDR1 is MGHRA and CDR2 is YSYEKL in the germline V gene. CDR3 length: 17 amino acids. Deletions cut 1 base from V and 3 bases from J, with 15 bases between. The CDR3 sequence is CASSQGDSGFHTGELFF. The CDR3 DNA is TGCGCCAGCAGCCAAGGGGATTCGGGATTTCACACCGGGGAGCTGTTTTTT.

The chain combines TRBV4-3 with TRBJ2-6; a weak D match, TRBD2 (5 bases). Germline CDR1 is LGHNA and CDR2 is YSLEER. The V end was cut by 4 bases, the J end by 1 base, with 17 bases between. The length of the CDR3 is 18 residues. DNA of the CDR3: TGCGCCAGCAGCCGCCGCGGGCCGCGAGGGTCTGGGGCCAACGTCCTGACTTTC. Translation: CASSRRGPRGSGANVLTF.

This clone has more than one count but fewer than ten. The rearrangement uses TRBV19 and TRBJ1-5; 10 bases line up with TRBD1. Germline V gene sequence: CDR1 LNHDA, CDR2 SQIVND (reference sequence). After removal of 7 bases from V and 3 bases from J, the junction contained 6 bases not matched to a gene. The length of the CDR3 is 15 residues. The CDR3 coding sequence is TGTGCCAGTACTAGGACAGGGGGTGTCAATCAGCCCCAGCATTTT. Translated: CASTRTGGVNQPQHF.

The rearrangement links TRBV4-3 to TRBJ2-7; 8 nucleotides agree with TRBD1. V shed 0 bases and J 4 bases; nucleotides not matched to a gene: 8. CDR3 length: 16 residues. Germline V gene lookup returns CDR1 LGHNA and CDR2 YSLEER. The CDR3 spells CASSQEEETGVYEQYF. CDR3 nucleotide sequence: TGCGCCAGCAGCCAAGAGGAAGAGACAGGGGTGTACGAGCAGTACTTC.

This clone was seen a single time. V usage is TRBV19 and J usage is TRBJ1-2; D remains unclear. The CDR3 sequence is 10 residues long. The germline gives CDR1 LNHDA, CDR2 SQIVND (reference sequence). Trimming pared 6 bases from V and 8 bases from J, leaving 7 bases between. CDR3 sequence: CASRSGGYTF. CDR3 sequence (DNA): TGTGCCAGTAGGTCCGGGGGCTACACCTTC.